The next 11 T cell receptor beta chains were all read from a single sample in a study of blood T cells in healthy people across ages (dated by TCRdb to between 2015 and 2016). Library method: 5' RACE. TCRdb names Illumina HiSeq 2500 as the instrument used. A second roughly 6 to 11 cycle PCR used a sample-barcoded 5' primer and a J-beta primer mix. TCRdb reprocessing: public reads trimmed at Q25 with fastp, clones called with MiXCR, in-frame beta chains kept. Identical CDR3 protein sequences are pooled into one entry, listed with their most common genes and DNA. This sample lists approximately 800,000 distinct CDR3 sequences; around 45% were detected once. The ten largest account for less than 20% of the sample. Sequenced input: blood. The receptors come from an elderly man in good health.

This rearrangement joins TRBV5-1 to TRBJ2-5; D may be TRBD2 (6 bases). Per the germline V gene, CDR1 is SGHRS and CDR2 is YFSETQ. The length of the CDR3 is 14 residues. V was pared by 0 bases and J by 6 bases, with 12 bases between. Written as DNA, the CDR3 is TGCGCCAGCAGCTTGGCGGAGGGTCGAAAGACCCAGTACTTC. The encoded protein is CASSLAEGRKTQYF.

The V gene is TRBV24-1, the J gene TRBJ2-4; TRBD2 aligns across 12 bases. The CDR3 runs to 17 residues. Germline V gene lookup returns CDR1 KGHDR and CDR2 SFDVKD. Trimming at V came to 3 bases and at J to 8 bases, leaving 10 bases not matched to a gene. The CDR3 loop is CATSDPSGRAGRDIQYF. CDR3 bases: TGTGCCACCAGTGATCCTAGCGGGAGGGCCGGGCGAGACATTCAGTACTTC.

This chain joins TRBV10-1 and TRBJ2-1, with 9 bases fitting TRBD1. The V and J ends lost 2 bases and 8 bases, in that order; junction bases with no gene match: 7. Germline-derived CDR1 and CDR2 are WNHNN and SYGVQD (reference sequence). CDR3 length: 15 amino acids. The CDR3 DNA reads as TGCGCCAGCAGTGAGGGGGGGACAGGGACGGATGAGCAGTTCTTC. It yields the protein CASSEGGTGTDEQFF.

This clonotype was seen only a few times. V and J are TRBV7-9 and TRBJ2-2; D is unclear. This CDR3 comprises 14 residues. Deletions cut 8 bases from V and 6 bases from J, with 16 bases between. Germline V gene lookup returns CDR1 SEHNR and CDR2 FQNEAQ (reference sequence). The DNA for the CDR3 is TGTGCCAGCGGATCCGTATTCAGGCCCGGGGAGCTGTTTTTT. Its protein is CASGSVFRPGELFF. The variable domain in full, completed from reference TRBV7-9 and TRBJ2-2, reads DTGVSQNPRHKITKRGQNVTFRCDPISEHNRLYWYRQTLGQGPEFLTYFQNEAQLEKSRLLSDRFSAERPKGSFSTLEIQRTEQGDSAMYLCASGSVFRPGELFFGEGSRLTVL.

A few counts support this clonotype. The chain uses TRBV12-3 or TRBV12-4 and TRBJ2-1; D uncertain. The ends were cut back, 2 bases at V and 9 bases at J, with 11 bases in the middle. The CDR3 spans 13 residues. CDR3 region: CASSLLGIGEQFF. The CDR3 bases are TGTGCCAGCAGTTTATTAGGGATCGGTGAGCAGTTCTTC.

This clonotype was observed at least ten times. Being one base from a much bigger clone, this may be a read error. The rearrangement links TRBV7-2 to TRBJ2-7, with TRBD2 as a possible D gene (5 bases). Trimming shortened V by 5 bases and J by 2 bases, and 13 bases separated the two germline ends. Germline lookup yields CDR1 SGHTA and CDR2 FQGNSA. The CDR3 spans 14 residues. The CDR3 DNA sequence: TGTGCCAGCAGCGCCATAGCGCTTACCTACGAGCAGTACTTC. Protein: CASSAIALTYEQYF.

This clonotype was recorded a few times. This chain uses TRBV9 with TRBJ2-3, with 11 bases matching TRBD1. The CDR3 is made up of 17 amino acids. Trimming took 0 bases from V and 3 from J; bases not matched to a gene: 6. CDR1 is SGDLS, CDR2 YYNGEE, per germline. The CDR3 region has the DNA TGTGCCAGCAGCGTAGGGACAGGGGGCTCCAGGACAGATACGCAGTATTTT. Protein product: CASSVGTGGSRTDTQYF.

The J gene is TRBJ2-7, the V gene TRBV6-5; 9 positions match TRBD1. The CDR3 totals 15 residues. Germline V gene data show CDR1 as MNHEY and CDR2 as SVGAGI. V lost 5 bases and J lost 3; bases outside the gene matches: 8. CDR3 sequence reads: CASSTPGQGIYEQYF. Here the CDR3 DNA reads TGTGCCAGCAGTACTCCGGGACAGGGAATCTACGAGCAGTACTTC.

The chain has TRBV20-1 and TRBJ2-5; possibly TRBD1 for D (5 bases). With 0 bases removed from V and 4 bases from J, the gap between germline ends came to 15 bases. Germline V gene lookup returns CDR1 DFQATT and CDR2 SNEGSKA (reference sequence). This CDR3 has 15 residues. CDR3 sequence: CSARDTQGVGETQYF. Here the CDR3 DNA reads TGCAGTGCTAGAGATACCCAGGGCGTAGGAGAGACCCAGTACTTC.

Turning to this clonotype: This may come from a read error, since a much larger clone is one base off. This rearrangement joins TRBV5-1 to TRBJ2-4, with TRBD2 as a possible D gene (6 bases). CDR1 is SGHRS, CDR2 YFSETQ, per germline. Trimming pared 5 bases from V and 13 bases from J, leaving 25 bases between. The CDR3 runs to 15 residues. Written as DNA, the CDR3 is TGCGCCAGCAGTCCCGAGGGGACTCCCTACAATGGGCAGTACTTC. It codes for CASSPEGTPYNGQYF.

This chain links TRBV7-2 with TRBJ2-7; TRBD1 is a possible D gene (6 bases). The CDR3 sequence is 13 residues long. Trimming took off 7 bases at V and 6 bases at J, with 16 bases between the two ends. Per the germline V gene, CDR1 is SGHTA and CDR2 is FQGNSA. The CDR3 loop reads CASTDSTGSEQYF. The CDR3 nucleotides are TGTGCCAGCACTGACTCGACAGGCTCCGAGCAGTACTTC.